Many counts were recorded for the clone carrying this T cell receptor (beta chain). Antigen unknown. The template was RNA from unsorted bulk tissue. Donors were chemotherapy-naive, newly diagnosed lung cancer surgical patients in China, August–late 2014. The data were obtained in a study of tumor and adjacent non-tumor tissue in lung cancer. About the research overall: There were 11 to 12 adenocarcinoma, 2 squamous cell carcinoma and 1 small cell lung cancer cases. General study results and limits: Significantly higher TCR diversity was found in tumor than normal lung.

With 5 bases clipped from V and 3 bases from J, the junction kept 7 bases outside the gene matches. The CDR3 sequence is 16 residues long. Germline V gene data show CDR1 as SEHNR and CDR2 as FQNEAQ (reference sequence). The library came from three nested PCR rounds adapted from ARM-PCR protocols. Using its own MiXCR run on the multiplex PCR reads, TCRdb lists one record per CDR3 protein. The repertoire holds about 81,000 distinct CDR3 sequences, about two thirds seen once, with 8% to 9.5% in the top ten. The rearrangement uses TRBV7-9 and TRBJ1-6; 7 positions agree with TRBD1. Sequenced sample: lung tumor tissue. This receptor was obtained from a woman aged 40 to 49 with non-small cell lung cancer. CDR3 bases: TGTGCCAGCAGCCCAAACCGACAGGGCTATAATTCACCCCTCCACTTT. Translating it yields CASSPNRQGYNSPLHF.